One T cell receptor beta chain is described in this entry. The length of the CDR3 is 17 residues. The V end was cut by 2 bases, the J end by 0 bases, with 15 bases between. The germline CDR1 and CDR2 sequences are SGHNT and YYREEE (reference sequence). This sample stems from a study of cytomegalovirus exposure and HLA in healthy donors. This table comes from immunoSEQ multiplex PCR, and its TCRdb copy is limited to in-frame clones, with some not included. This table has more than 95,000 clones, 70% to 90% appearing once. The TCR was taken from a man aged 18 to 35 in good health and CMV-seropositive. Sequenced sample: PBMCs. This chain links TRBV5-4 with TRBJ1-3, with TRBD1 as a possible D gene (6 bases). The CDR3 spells CASSFSTGSFSGNTIYF. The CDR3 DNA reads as TGTGCCAGCAGCTTTTCGACAGGTTCTTTCTCTGGAAACACCATATATTTT.